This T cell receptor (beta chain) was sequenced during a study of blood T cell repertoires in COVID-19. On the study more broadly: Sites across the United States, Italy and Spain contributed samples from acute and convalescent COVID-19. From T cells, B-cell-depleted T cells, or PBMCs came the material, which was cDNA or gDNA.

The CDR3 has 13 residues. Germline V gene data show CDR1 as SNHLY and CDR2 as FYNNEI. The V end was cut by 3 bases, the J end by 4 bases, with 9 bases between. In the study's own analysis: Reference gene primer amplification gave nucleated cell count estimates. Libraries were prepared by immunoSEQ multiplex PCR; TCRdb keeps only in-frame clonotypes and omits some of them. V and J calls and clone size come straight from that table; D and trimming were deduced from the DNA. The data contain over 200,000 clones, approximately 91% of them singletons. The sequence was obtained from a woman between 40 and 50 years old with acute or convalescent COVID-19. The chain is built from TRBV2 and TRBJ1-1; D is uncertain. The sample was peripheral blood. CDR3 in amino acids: CASSEYPSTEAFF. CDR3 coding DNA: TGTGCCAGCAGTGAGTACCCCAGCACTGAAGCTTTCTTT.